These 21 T cell receptor beta chains originate from one sample sequenced in a study of Ad26.COV2.S vaccination and SARS-CoV-2 variants. Treatment given: 19 received Ad26.COV2.S at low or high dose, single or two shots; five or six received placebo; per-sample allocation not given. Samples were taken on day 63 after the first vaccine or placebo injection. The method was immunoSEQ multiplex PCR; TCRdb's version includes in-frame clones alone and lacks a portion of them. The table has about 350,000 clones, about 88% seen once. The sample here was peripheral blood, taken in a trial of Ad26.COV2.S vaccine versus placebo. Every receptor here comes from a person between 18 and 65 years old who received the Ad26.COV2.S COVID-19 vaccine or a placebo.

This chain links TRBV19 with TRBJ1-5; a possible D gene is TRBD1 (5 bases). CDR1 and CDR2 (germline): LNHDA, SQIVND (reference sequence). This CDR3 spans 14 amino acids. V was clipped by 6 bases and J by 4 bases, with 13 bases between them. This CDR3 is CASSPGYDNQPQHF. The CDR3 DNA follows: TGTGCCAGTAGCCCAGGGTACGATAATCAGCCCCAGCATTTT.

This clone was counted a single time. The gene calls are TRBV3-1 (or the pseudogene TRBV3-2) and TRBJ2-5; tentatively, D is TRBD1 or TRBD2 (5 bases each). Trimming took 1 base from V and 4 from J, leaving 7 bases between them. The CDR3 sequence is 13 residues long. Germline V gives CDR1 LGHDT, CDR2 YNNKEL (reference sequence). The CDR3 sequence is CASSQVRGETQYF. CDR3 DNA sequence: TGTGCCAGCAGCCAAGTGAGGGGAGAGACCCAGTACTTC.

The chain employs TRBV13 and TRBJ2-7; possibly TRBD1 or TRBD2 for D (5 bases each). Germline V lookup: CDR1 PRHDT, CDR2 FYEKMQ (reference sequence). The CDR3 spans 17 residues. Trimming removed 4 bases at V and 2 bases at J, with 21 bases between. The CDR3 is CASSSIFDGTRTYEQYF. CDR3 DNA: TGTGCCAGCAGCTCCATCTTTGACGGGACGCGAACCTACGAGCAGTACTTC.

This chain uses TRBV7-2 with TRBJ1-2; D remains ambiguous. The V and J ends lost 2 bases and 6 bases respectively, with 10 bases between them. From germline, CDR1 is SGHTA and CDR2 FQGNSA. This CDR3 is built from 13 residues. The CDR3, as DNA: TGTGCCAGCAGCTTAAGGGTTAGGCATGGCTACACCTTC. Translating it yields CASSLRVRHGYTF.

This chain connects TRBV4-2 to TRBJ1-4; no firm D call. Trimming pared 0 bases from V and 8 bases from J, leaving 10 bases between. Germline CDR1 is LGHNA and CDR2 is YNFKEQ. The CDR3 extends over 14 amino acids. CDR3 protein: CASSQERVGEKLFF. CDR3 in DNA: TGTGCCAGCAGCCAAGAAAGGGTAGGGGAAAAACTGTTTTTT.

The chain joins TRBV7-8 to TRBJ1-1; D uncertain. The V gene lost 4 bases and the J gene lost 4 bases, with 13 bases spanning the gap. CDR1 SGHVS and CDR2 FQNEAQ come from the germline V gene. The CDR3 runs to 14 residues. In DNA form, the CDR3 reads TGTGCCAGCAGCTCGGCCACGTGGGGCACTGAAGCTTTCTTT. Residues: CASSSATWGTEAFF.

The CDR3: CASSSGGGEDEKLFF. CDR3 DNA: TGCGCCAGCAGCAGCGGGGGGGGCGAGGATGAAAAACTGTTTTTT. This chain uses TRBV5-1 with TRBJ1-4; possible D gene TRBD1, 6 bases. The V end lost 4 bases, the J end lost 6 bases, and 16 bases lay between the germline ends. This CDR3 region has 15 residues. Germline loops: CDR1 SGHRS, CDR2 YFSETQ.

This clone was seen only once. V gene TRBV30 combines with J gene TRBJ1-2; no definite D call. Trimming took off 1 base at V and 4 bases at J, with 13 bases between the two ends. There are 14 residues in the CDR3. Germline CDR1 reads GTSNPN; CDR2 reads SVGIG (reference sequence). Here the CDR3 reads CAWSGDRYTYGYTF. In DNA, the CDR3 is TGTGCCTGGAGTGGCGACCGATATACCTATGGCTACACCTTC.

Concerning this clone: Its ends do not fully match the called genes, so a read error is possible. The chain links TRBV4-3 to TRBJ2-2, with 9 bases matching TRBD1. The CDR3 contains 15 residues. The germline CDR1 and CDR2 sequences are LGHNA and YSLEER. CDR3 region: CARSRPGQGSGELFF. The CDR3 DNA reads TGCGCCCGCAGCCGGCCGGGACAGGGATCCGGGGAGCTGTTTTTT.

This chain uses TRBV4-3 with TRBJ2-7; TRBD2 is a possible D gene (5 bases). The CDR3 length is 15 residues. V lost 3 bases to trimming and J lost 4 bases, with 16 bases between them. CDR1 and CDR2 from the germline V gene are LGHNA and YSLEER. Here the CDR3 DNA reads TGCGCCAGCAGCCATACCCGAGGGCCAGAATACGAGCAGTACTTC. Residues: CASSHTRGPEYEQYF.

The CDR3 here is CASSLINRVIHF. In DNA form, the CDR3 reads TGTGCCAGCAGCTTGATTAACAGGGTTATACATTTT. V is TRBV28 and J is TRBJ1-5; D may be TRBD1 (6 bases). The V gene lost 6 bases and the J gene lost 16 bases, with 19 bases spanning the gap. This CDR3 comprises 12 residues. The germline V gene encodes CDR1 MDHEN and CDR2 SYDVKM.

The table lists this clone with a count of one. The V call is TRBV6-8, the J call TRBJ2-5; 9 bases fit TRBD1. Germline CDR1 MNHGY, CDR2 SAAAGT. The V and J ends lost 0 bases and 5 bases, in that order; junction bases with no gene match: 7. The CDR3 runs to 16 residues. Here the CDR3 DNA reads TGTGCCAGCAGTTACTCCCGCCGGGACAGGGCCGAGACCCAGTACTTC. It yields the protein CASSYSRRDRAETQYF.

V usage is TRBV2 and J usage is TRBJ2-1, with D perhaps matching TRBD1 (5 bases). This CDR3 spans 13 amino acids. V shed 2 bases and J shed 3 bases, with 5 bases lying between them. The germline gives CDR1 SNHLY, CDR2 FYNNEI. CDR3 protein: CASSETGYNEQFF. The CDR3 bases are TGTGCCAGCAGTGAAACAGGCTACAATGAGCAGTTCTTC. Drawing the rest from reference TRBV2 and TRBJ2-1, the complete variable domain is EPEVTQTPSHQVTQMGQEVILRCVPISNHLYFYWYRQILGQKVEFLVSFYNNEISEKSEIFDDQFSVERPDGSNFTLKIRSTKLEDSAMYFCASSETGYNEQFFGPGTRLTVL.

The chain uses TRBV7-2 and TRBJ1-2; D is undetermined. The CDR3 covers 13 residues. The V end lost 0 bases, the J end lost 5 bases, and 7 bases lay between the germline ends. Germline V gene sequence: CDR1 SGHTA, CDR2 FQGNSA. CDR3 nucleotide sequence: TGTGCCAGCAGCTTAGCAAGGGTTTATGGCTACACCTTC. Amino acids: CASSLARVYGYTF.

This rearrangement joins TRBV6-5 to TRBJ2-7; the D gene could be TRBD1 or TRBD2 (5 bases each). V was cut by 2 bases and J by 3 bases, with 11 bases left in between. Germline values: CDR1 MNHEY, CDR2 SVGAGI. This CDR3 contains 14 residues. Written as DNA, the CDR3 is TGTGCCAGCAGTTACGGGACGGCGAGCTACGAGCAGTACTTC. Translation: CASSYGTASYEQYF.

The V call is TRBV18, the J call TRBJ1-3; 7 bases line up with TRBD1. The CDR3 has 14 residues. V lost 3 bases to trimming and J lost 2 bases; unmatched junction nucleotides: 1. CDR1 and CDR2 from the germline V gene are KGHSH and LQKENI. CDR3 DNA: TGTGCCAGCTCACCGGGGACAGCTGGAAACACCATATATTTT. Translating gives CASSPGTAGNTIYF.

V usage is TRBV7-3 and J usage is TRBJ2-1; 8 bases align to TRBD2. CDR1 and CDR2 from the germline V gene are SGHTA and FQGTGA. V was pared by 6 bases and J by 6 bases, with 16 bases of the junction left unmatched. CDR3 size: 17 residues. For the CDR3, the DNA is TGTGCCAGCAGTTCCTCCCCCGGGGGTAGCGGGGTCAATGAGCAGTTCTTC. Translated: CASSSSPGGSGVNEQFF.

The chain links TRBV7-2 to TRBJ1-5; tentatively, D is TRBD1 (6 bases). The germline gives CDR1 SGHTA, CDR2 FQGNSA. This CDR3 has 16 residues. The V and J ends lost 0 bases and 0 bases respectively, with 9 bases between them. This CDR3 is CASSLADRNSNQPQHF. In DNA, the CDR3 is TGTGCCAGCAGCTTAGCGGACAGAAATAGCAATCAGCCCCAGCATTTT. The entire variable domain, with the rest obtained from reference TRBV7-2 and TRBJ1-5, is as follows: GAGVSQSPSNKVTEKGKDVELRCDPISGHTALYWYRQSLGQGLEFLIYFQGNSAPDKSGLPSDRFSAERTGGSVSTLTIQRTQQEDSAVYLCASSLADRNSNQPQHFGDGTRLSIL.

This clone was counted once. V usage is TRBV3-1 (or the pseudogene TRBV3-2) and J usage is TRBJ1-1; D gene uncertain. The CDR3 has 15 amino acids. The ends were cut back, 1 base at V and 1 base at J, with 10 bases in the middle. Germline CDR1 LGHDT, CDR2 YNNKEL (reference sequence). The CDR3 sequence is CASSQGLQRNTEAFF. As DNA, the CDR3 is TGTGCCAGCAGCCAAGGCCTACAAAGGAACACTGAAGCTTTCTTT.

This chain links TRBV5-1 with TRBJ2-2; 7 bases are shared with TRBD2. The length of the CDR3 is 15 residues. Germline V lookup: CDR1 SGHRS, CDR2 YFSETQ. V gave up 1 base and J gave up 6 bases; unmatched junction bases: 6. The CDR3: CASSLSRERAGELFF. CDR3 coding DNA: TGCGCCAGCAGCTTGTCGCGGGAGAGGGCCGGGGAGCTGTTTTTT.

J is TRBJ1-6 and V is TRBV6-4; the D gene is possibly TRBD1 (5 bases). The germline V gene has CDR1 MRHNA and CDR2 SNTAGT. V lost 5 bases and J 7 bases, leaving 18 bases between the germline ends. CDR3 length: 16 amino acids. Here the CDR3 DNA reads TGTGCCAGCAGTCCAATCCCGGTAAGGGGAAATTCACCCCTCCACTTT. Residues: CASSPIPVRGNSPLHF.